Sequencing of this T cell receptor beta chain was carried out in a study of T cell changes during pregnancy in multiple sclerosis. Repertoires were generated with immunoSEQ multiplex PCR, while TCRdb's copy carries only in-frame clones and drops some. This table holds roughly 61,000 clones, roughly 93% found once. This CDR3 spans 16 amino acids. Germline loops: CDR1 MNHEY, CDR2 SVGAGI. V was shortened by 0 bases and J by 4 bases, with 14 bases between the two germline ends. The chain uses TRBV6-5 and TRBJ2-3; weak D call: TRBD1 (6 bases). The specimen was peripheral blood, collected after pregnancy. This TCR derives from a female donor with multiple sclerosis, enrolled in a pregnancy study. The CDR3 nucleotides read TGTGCCAGCAGTTACTCGACACAGGGTTGGTCAGATACGCAGTATTTT. Translation: CASSYSTQGWSDTQYF.